These 30 T cell receptor beta chains originate from one sample sequenced in a study of CD8 T cells in Susac syndrome. About 0.5 to 1 ug RNA was reverse transcribed with random hexamers. Using its own MiXCR run on the immunoSEQ multiplex PCR reads, TCRdb lists one record per CDR3 protein. The sample yields 130,000 to 150,000 distinct CDR3 sequences, 94% seen once. The sample taken for sequencing was CD8+ T cells from PBMCs. These receptors originate from a human donor in good health.

The chain couples TRBV29-1 to TRBJ2-3, with D possibly TRBD2 on 6 matching bases. CDR1 is SQVTM and CDR2 is ANQGSEA in the germline V gene. The CDR3 is 13 residues long. Trimming left V 8 bases short and J 2 bases short, with 14 bases between. The CDR3 DNA follows: TGCAGCATTGCCAGCGGGCACACAGATACGCAGTATTTT. Amino acids: CSIASGHTDTQYF.

This clonotype was detected only once. The genes are TRBV7-2 and TRBJ2-1; 8 nucleotides agree with TRBD2. CDR1 is SGHTA and CDR2 is FQGNSA in the germline V gene. CDR3 length equals 13 residues. The ends lost 11 bases at V and 3 bases at J; junction bases unmatched: 6. The CDR3 loop is CALPGGVYNEQFF. DNA for the CDR3: TGTGCCCTCCCGGGAGGGGTCTACAATGAGCAGTTCTTC.

The chain employs TRBV15 and TRBJ2-3, with D unclear. Trimming stripped 0 bases from V and 3 bases from J, with 7 bases between. In germline, CDR1 is LNHNV, CDR2 YYDKDF (reference sequence). This CDR3 is 14 amino acids long. The CDR3 DNA reads TGTGCCACCAGCAGAGATGGTCGGACAGATACGCAGTATTTT. Amino acid sequence: CATSRDGRTDTQYF.

This CDR3 reads CASSPPGGVYGYTF. DNA for the CDR3: TGTGCCAGCAGCCCACCGGGTGGAGTCTATGGCTACACCTTC. The chain recombines TRBV7-9 with TRBJ1-2; the D is unclear. Trimming pared 5 bases from V and 4 bases from J, leaving 14 bases between. The CDR3 is 14 residues long. The germline V gene encodes CDR1 SEHNR and CDR2 FQNEAQ (reference sequence).

This chain uses TRBV11-1 with TRBJ2-5; TRBD1 agrees at 8 bases. Per germline, CDR1 SGHAT and CDR2 FQDESV (reference sequence). The CDR3 is 13 amino acids. J gave up 5 bases and V 5 bases, and 4 bases lay outside the gene matches. CDR3: CASSPGGDETQYF. CDR3 in DNA: TGTGCCAGCAGCCCAGGGGGCGATGAGACCCAGTACTTC.

The chain joins TRBV7-3 to TRBJ1-1; D ambiguous. The CDR3 spans 15 residues. The germline V gene encodes CDR1 SGHTA and CDR2 FQGTGA. The V gene lost 2 bases and the J gene lost 0 bases, with 10 bases spanning the gap. CDR3 region: CASSLGVSMNTEAFF. The CDR3 coding sequence is TGTGCCAGCAGCTTAGGAGTCAGCATGAACACTGAAGCTTTCTTT.

The genes are TRBV7-9 and TRBJ2-1, with TRBD1 matching over 7 bases. CDR1 and CDR2 from the germline V gene are SEHNR and FQNEAQ (reference sequence). The CDR3 consists of 14 residues. V trimming: 2 bases; J trimming: 4 bases; junction bases outside the gene matches: 2. The CDR3 here is CASSLLQGYNEQFF. CDR3 sequence (DNA): TGTGCCAGCAGCTTATTACAGGGGTACAATGAGCAGTTCTTC.

The chain joins TRBV20-1 to TRBJ2-4; D possibly corresponds to TRBD2 (6 bases). V was trimmed by 3 bases and J by 3 bases, leaving 15 bases between them. Germline lookup yields CDR1 DFQATT and CDR2 SNEGSKA (reference sequence). This CDR3 has 15 residues. This CDR3 is CSARGTEVIKNIQYF. The CDR3 coding sequence is TGCAGTGCTAGGGGGACTGAGGTTATCAAAAACATTCAGTACTTC.

The chain carries TRBV28 and TRBJ2-2, with 13 bases fitting TRBD2. The CDR3 loop spans 17 amino acids. V trimming: 2 bases; J trimming: 11 bases; junction bases outside the gene matches: 11. Germline CDR1 reads MDHEN; CDR2 reads SYDVKM. The CDR3 DNA is TGTGCCAGCAGTTTACTGATTGGACTAGCGGGAGCACTTGAGCTGTTTTTT. Translating it yields CASSLLIGLAGALELFF.

This chain joins TRBV29-1 and TRBJ1-1; D call uncertain. This CDR3 region has 12 residues. The ends were cut back, 4 bases at V and 1 base at J, with 7 bases in the middle. Germline V gene data show CDR1 as SQVTM and CDR2 as ANQGSEA. The CDR3 DNA follows: TGCAGCGTTGGGGAGGGGAACACTGAAGCTTTCTTT. Encoded protein: CSVGEGNTEAFF.

The rearrangement links TRBV28 to TRBJ2-2; the D is unclear. Germline CDR1 is MDHEN and CDR2 is SYDVKM. The V gene lost 6 bases and the J gene lost 5 bases, with 10 bases spanning the gap. The CDR3 contains 13 residues. Here the CDR3 reads CASRGGQTGELFF. In DNA form, the CDR3 reads TGTGCCAGCAGAGGTGGGCAGACCGGGGAGCTGTTTTTT.

This chain links TRBV20-1 with TRBJ2-7, with a tentative D call TRBD1 (7 bases). The germline V gene has CDR1 DFQATT and CDR2 SNEGSKA (reference sequence). The CDR3 loop spans 13 amino acids. Trimming cost V 6 bases and J 2 bases, with 14 bases left between them. CDR3: CSASDREAYEQYF. CDR3 DNA: TGCAGTGCAAGTGACAGGGAGGCCTACGAGCAGTACTTC.

The table lists this clonotype with a count of one. The chain links TRBV6-6 to TRBJ2-7; D is perhaps TRBD1 (5 bases). This CDR3 is built from 12 residues. Germline V lookup: CDR1 MNHNY, CDR2 SVGAGI (reference sequence). The V end was cut by 2 bases, the J end by 5 bases, with 7 bases between. CDR3 sequence (DNA): TGTGCCAGCAGTTACGTGGACAACGAGCAGTACTTC. Its protein is CASSYVDNEQYF.

In DNA form, the CDR3 reads TGTGCCAGCAGTTTAGCTAGCTGGGAGACCCAGTACTTC. Translating gives CASSLASWETQYF. The chain recombines TRBV28 with TRBJ2-5; D might be TRBD2 (5 bases). CDR1 and CDR2 from the germline V gene are MDHEN and SYDVKM. With 2 bases removed from V and 5 bases from J, the gap between germline ends came to 9 bases. This CDR3 spans 13 amino acids.

The chain links TRBV4-2 to TRBJ1-1; the D gene is possibly TRBD1 (5 bases). Per germline, CDR1 LGHNA and CDR2 YNFKEQ. The V and J ends lost 2 bases and 1 base respectively, with 5 bases between them. The CDR3 has 13 residues. This CDR3 reads CASSQTGNTEAFF. CDR3 in DNA: TGTGCCAGCAGCCAAACAGGGAACACTGAAGCTTTCTTT.

The V and J genes are TRBV29-1 and TRBJ2-3; TRBD2 aligns across 7 bases. Looked up from germline, CDR1 is SQVTM and CDR2 is ANQGSEA. The CDR3 sequence is 15 residues long. V shed 5 bases, J shed 0 bases, and the junction held 8 bases outside the gene matches. CDR3: CSVSSSGESTDTQYF. CDR3 DNA sequence: TGCAGCGTTTCGTCCAGCGGGGAAAGCACAGATACGCAGTATTTT.

The chain has TRBV24-1 and TRBJ2-3, with 8 bases aligning to TRBD2. CDR1 is KGHDR, CDR2 SFDVKD, per germline. The CDR3 is 15 amino acids. V lost 6 bases, J lost 7 bases, and 11 bases stayed unmatched. CDR3 coding DNA: TGTGCCACCAGTTTTGGATTAGCGGGACGGTATACGCAGTATTTT. Its protein is CATSFGLAGRYTQYF.

The chain has TRBV20-1 and TRBJ2-7; 7 bases agree with TRBD1. This CDR3 spans 13 amino acids. Trimming cost V 4 bases and J 3 bases; bases outside gene matches: 6. Germline V gene sequence: CDR1 DFQATT, CDR2 SNEGSKA (reference sequence). The CDR3 DNA follows: TGCAGTGCTAACTACAGGGGAGTCTACGAGCAGTACTTC. This gives the protein CSANYRGVYEQYF.

The V call is TRBV19, the J call TRBJ1-1; D is unclear. The V end was cut by 3 bases, the J end by 1 base, with 9 bases between. Germline CDR1 is LNHDA and CDR2 is SQIVND (reference sequence). CDR3 length: 14 residues. CDR3 nucleotide sequence: TGTGCCAGTAGTATGAGCGTTCCGAACACTGAAGCTTTCTTT. It translates to CASSMSVPNTEAFF.

The chain couples TRBV7-9 to TRBJ2-3; 7 positions agree with TRBD2. CDR3 length: 16 amino acids. The J segment lost 1 base and the V segment lost 5 bases, leaving 9 bases of the junction unmatched. Germline lookup yields CDR1 SEHNR and CDR2 FQNEAQ (reference sequence). Here the CDR3 DNA reads TGTGCCAGCAGCCCTAGGAGCGGGATTGGCACAGATACGCAGTATTTT. Amino acids: CASSPRSGIGTDTQYF.

This chain links TRBV19 with TRBJ1-1; unclear D gene. CDR1 and CDR2 (germline): LNHDA, SQIVND (reference sequence). Deletions cut 6 bases from V and 0 bases from J, with 8 bases between. The CDR3 length is 13 residues. The CDR3 DNA reads as TGTGCCAGTAGCACGTCTGTGAACACTGAAGCTTTCTTT. Translated: CASSTSVNTEAFF.

The rearrangement uses TRBV7-3 and TRBJ2-3; D is undetermined. Per the germline V gene, CDR1 is SGHTA and CDR2 is FQGTGA. This CDR3 has 15 residues. The V end lost 1 base, the J end lost 0 bases, and 8 bases lay between the germline ends. The CDR3 DNA reads as TGTGCCAGCAGCTTAATTGCAGTTAGCACAGATACGCAGTATTTT. Its protein product is CASSLIAVSTDTQYF.

The V call is TRBV27, the J call TRBJ2-1, with no clear D. V was cut by 5 bases and J by 8 bases, with 13 bases left in between. In germline, CDR1 is MNHEY, CDR2 SMNVEV (reference sequence). The CDR3 is 13 residues long. The CDR3 spells CASSRSAWDEQFF. CDR3 coding DNA: TGTGCCAGCAGTCGGAGCGCCTGGGATGAGCAGTTCTTC.

The J gene is TRBJ2-3, the V gene TRBV30, with 8 positions matching TRBD2. Per germline, CDR1 GTSNPN and CDR2 SVGIG (reference sequence). Trimming at V came to 5 bases and at J to 2 bases, leaving 9 bases not matched to a gene. The CDR3 is made up of 15 amino acids. In DNA form, the CDR3 reads TGTGCCTGGGAGGGGATAGCGGGATTCACAGATACGCAGTATTTT. This encodes CAWEGIAGFTDTQYF.

The rearrangement joins TRBV5-1 to TRBJ1-1, with unresolved D. Germline values: CDR1 SGHRS, CDR2 YFSETQ. Trimming pared 4 bases from V and 4 bases from J, leaving 8 bases between. CDR3 length equals 12 residues. The CDR3: CASSPRATEAFF. CDR3 nucleotides: TGCGCCAGCAGCCCGAGGGCCACTGAAGCTTTCTTT.

This chain joins TRBV2 and TRBJ1-1; D is possibly TRBD1 (5 bases). Germline CDR1 SNHLY, CDR2 FYNNEI. The CDR3 is made up of 16 amino acids. The V end was cut by 1 base, the J end by 2 bases, with 14 bases between. CDR3 sequence reads: CASSEDLLGTNTEAFF. DNA of the CDR3: TGTGCCAGCAGTGAAGATCTTCTAGGGACTAACACTGAAGCTTTCTTT.

The CDR3 spells CASSLSDYQPQHF. Written as DNA, the CDR3 is TGTGCCAGCAGTCTGAGCGACTATCAGCCCCAGCATTTT. The chain combines TRBV27 with TRBJ1-5; no clear D gene. Germline V CDR1 and CDR2: MNHEY, SMNVEV (reference sequence). Trimming took 5 bases from V and 5 from J, leaving 10 bases between them. This CDR3 has 13 residues.

A word on this clonotype: At one end the junction does not follow the germline gene, possibly because of a read error. This chain connects TRBV29-1 to TRBJ2-7; 8 bases agree with TRBD2. This CDR3 has 19 amino acids. Germline V gene sequence: CDR1 SQVTM, CDR2 ANQGSEA. CDR3 in amino acids: CSVEGVRASGYDHEYEQYF. The DNA for the CDR3 is TGCAGCGTGGAAGGGGTGCGGGCTAGCGGGTACGATCACGAATACGAGCAGTACTTC.

The chain employs TRBV7-9 and TRBJ1-2; D uncertain. The germline V gene encodes CDR1 SEHNR and CDR2 FQNEAQ (reference sequence). Between the trimmed V and J ends, which lost 6 bases and 7 bases, there was a span of 9 bases. The CDR3 totals 11 residues. CDR3 bases: TGTGCCAGCAGAACTATCGGTGGCTACACCTTC. Translating gives CASRTIGGYTF. Together with reference TRBV7-9 and TRBJ1-2, the CDR3 gives the full variable domain: DTGVSQNPRHKITKRGQNVTFRCDPISEHNRLYWYRQTLGQGPEFLTYFQNEAQLEKSRLLSDRFSAERPKGSFSTLEIQRTEQGDSAMYLCASRTIGGYTFGSGTRLTVV.

This sequence joins TRBV9 and TRBJ1-2; D remains ambiguous. This CDR3 region has 13 residues. The V gene lost 0 bases and the J gene lost 7 bases, with 10 bases spanning the gap. Germline V gene lookup returns CDR1 SGDLS and CDR2 YYNGEE. CDR3: CASSVESAVGYTF. The CDR3 DNA reads TGTGCCAGCAGCGTAGAGTCAGCTGTTGGCTACACCTTC.